Below are 22 T cell receptor beta chains sequenced from a single sample in a study of siplizumab effects on memory and regulatory T cells. Method: immunoSEQ multiplex PCR; TCRdb's copy keeps in-frame clones and lacks some. The sample holds about 50,000 clones, around 98% seen once. Material: naive CD8+ T cells sorted from blood. The receptors originated from a human donor in good health.

This rearrangement joins TRBV27 to TRBJ2-1, with TRBD1 identical over 9 bases. Germline CDR1 MNHEY, CDR2 SMNVEV (reference sequence). The CDR3 covers 16 residues. V shed 1 base, J shed 5 bases, and the junction held 6 bases outside the gene matches. DNA of the CDR3: TGTGCCAGCAGTTTATTAGACGGACAGGGGAACAATGAGCAGTTCTTC. Protein: CASSLLDGQGNNEQFF.

This chain connects TRBV27 to TRBJ1-1, with TRBD1 matching over 7 bases. V trimming: 6 bases; J trimming: 0 bases; junction bases outside the gene matches: 4. Looked up from germline, CDR1 is MNHEY and CDR2 is SMNVEV (reference sequence). This CDR3 region has 14 residues. The CDR3 nucleotides read TGTGCCAGCAGGGACGGACAGGTGAACACTGAAGCTTTCTTT. It encodes CASRDGQVNTEAFF.

The chain is built from TRBV9 and TRBJ2-1; 12 bases match TRBD1. V shed 3 bases and J 7 bases; nucleotides not matched to a gene: 5. Germline V CDR1 and CDR2: SGDLS, YYNGEE. This CDR3 has 15 residues. This chain's CDR3 is CASSEGQGALNEQFF. The DNA of the CDR3 is TGTGCCAGCAGCGAGGGACAGGGGGCGCTTAATGAGCAGTTCTTC.

The rearrangement uses TRBV7-3 and TRBJ1-1; no definite D call. The germline CDR1 and CDR2 sequences are SGHTA and FQGTGA. Trimming removed 5 bases at V and 10 bases at J, with 17 bases between. The CDR3 covers 13 residues. CDR3 region: CASSLGSQTVAFF. The CDR3 DNA follows: TGTGCCAGCAGCCTGGGATCTCAAACGGTAGCTTTCTTT.

This chain connects TRBV6-1 to TRBJ1-2; D call uncertain. CDR3 length equals 15 residues. The V and J ends lost 1 base and 2 bases respectively, with 11 bases between them. Germline assignment: CDR1 MNHNS and CDR2 SASEGT. The CDR3 DNA reads as TGTGCCAGCAGTGAAGTGGAGACGGGAAACTATGGCTACACCTTC. Residues: CASSEVETGNYGYTF.

The rearrangement links TRBV29-1 to TRBJ2-7; weak D call: TRBD2 (5 bases). CDR3 length: 11 residues. Trimming took off 4 bases at V and 5 bases at J, with 9 bases between the two ends. The V gene's germline CDR1 is SQVTM and CDR2 ANQGSEA. The chain's CDR3 is CSVVRGNEQYF. The CDR3 DNA sequence: TGCAGCGTTGTTCGGGGTAACGAGCAGTACTTC.

This rearrangement joins TRBV7-9 to TRBJ2-3, with 10 bases lining up with TRBD2. Germline V gene sequence: CDR1 SEHNR, CDR2 FQNEAQ (reference sequence). The V segment lost 5 bases and the J segment 4 bases; nucleotides outside the gene matches: 9. The CDR3 is made up of 16 amino acids. This chain's CDR3 is CASSETSGSVADTQYF. The CDR3 bases are TGTGCCAGCAGCGAGACTAGCGGGTCAGTAGCAGATACGCAGTATTTT.

The CDR3 DNA is TGTGCCAGCACCTGGGGGCTAGCGGAGCAGTTCTTC. The encoded protein is CASTWGLAEQFF. The chain carries TRBV7-9 and TRBJ2-1; D might be TRBD1 or TRBD2, each matching 6 bases. The V gene's germline CDR1 is SEHNR and CDR2 FQNEAQ (reference sequence). Trimming took off 7 bases at V and 10 bases at J, with 14 bases between the two ends. This CDR3 contains 12 residues.

The rearrangement uses TRBV6-4 and TRBJ2-6; D unresolved. V was clipped by 0 bases and J by 3 bases, with 3 bases between them. This CDR3 is built from 14 residues. The germline V gene encodes CDR1 MRHNA and CDR2 SNTAGT. The CDR3 DNA follows: TGTGCCAGCAGTGACTCGGGTGGGGCCAACGTCCTGACTTTC. Protein product: CASSDSGGANVLTF.

The chain employs TRBV7-2 and TRBJ2-5, with 12 nucleotides matching TRBD2. The CDR3 covers 18 residues. Per germline, CDR1 SGHTA and CDR2 FQGNSA. V lost 0 bases, J lost 4 bases, and 9 bases stayed unmatched. The DNA for the CDR3 is TGTGCCAGCAGCTTAGCGCAGGTACTAGCGGGAGGAGTAGAGACCCAGTACTTC. Protein product: CASSLAQVLAGGVETQYF.

This rearrangement joins TRBV7-9 to TRBJ2-5; D is uncertain. The CDR3 is 14 residues long. The germline CDR1 and CDR2 sequences are SEHNR and FQNEAQ (reference sequence). Trimming took off 0 bases at V and 5 bases at J, with 10 bases between the two ends. CDR3 DNA: TGTGCCAGCAGCTTAGCGCTAGGCACGGAGACCCAGTACTTC. Translated, it gives CASSLALGTETQYF.

DNA for the CDR3: TGTGCCAGCAGCTCGGCCCTCTCCGGGGCCAACGTCCTGACTTTC. Translation gives CASSSALSGANVLTF. The chain is built from TRBV6-6 and TRBJ2-6; D is uncertain. The CDR3 spans 15 residues. Trimming removed 6 bases at V and 4 bases at J, with 13 bases between. The germline V gene has CDR1 MNHNY and CDR2 SVGAGI (reference sequence).

The rearrangement links TRBV2 to TRBJ2-3, with D perhaps matching TRBD1 or TRBD2 (5 bases each). In germline, CDR1 is SNHLY, CDR2 FYNNEI. Trimming took 1 base from V and 1 from J, leaving 6 bases between them. This CDR3 has 14 amino acids. The CDR3 DNA sequence: TGTGCCAGCAGTGAAGGAGGGGGCACAGATACGCAGTATTTT. Amino acids: CASSEGGGTDTQYF.

The chain carries TRBV7-9 and TRBJ2-2; D tentatively fits TRBD1 or TRBD2 (5 bases each). Per the germline V gene, CDR1 is SEHNR and CDR2 is FQNEAQ (reference sequence). V lost 5 bases and J 3 bases, leaving 10 bases between the germline ends. The CDR3 has 14 residues. The CDR3 region has the DNA TGTGCCAGCAGCCCAGGGACCTACACCGGGGAGCTGTTTTTT. Its protein product is CASSPGTYTGELFF.

The chain carries TRBV7-6 and TRBJ2-1; maybe TRBD2 (6 bases). Germline V gene data show CDR1 as SGHVS and CDR2 as FNYEAQ. Trimming left V 1 base short and J 4 bases short, with 11 bases between. The CDR3 sequence is 15 residues long. The CDR3 coding sequence is TGTGCCAGCAGCTTAGTGGCGGGAAGTTACAATGAGCAGTTCTTC. Its translation: CASSLVAGSYNEQFF.

This clone was detected once. CDR3 in amino acids: CASSLVSAGEQYF. Written as DNA, the CDR3 is TGCGCCAGCAGCTTGGTTTCAGCTGGCGAGCAGTACTTC. V and J are TRBV5-1 and TRBJ2-7; D is uncertain. The CDR3 sequence is 13 residues long. Looked up from germline, CDR1 is SGHRS and CDR2 is YFSETQ. V was trimmed by 0 bases and J by 6 bases, leaving 10 bases between them.

This sequence joins TRBV19 and TRBJ2-1; 8 bases are shared with TRBD2. Germline V gene sequence: CDR1 LNHDA, CDR2 SQIVND (reference sequence). The CDR3 extends over 15 amino acids. With V trimmed by 3 bases and J by 6 bases, 7 bases remained unmatched. CDR3: CASSIVSGSINEQFF. The DNA of the CDR3 is TGTGCCAGTAGTATCGTGAGCGGGAGTATCAATGAGCAGTTCTTC.

The CDR3 region is CASSQPIMEEQYF. CDR3 bases: TGTGCCAGCAGCCAACCCATTATGGAGGAGCAGTACTTC. The gene calls are TRBV5-4 and TRBJ2-7; D unresolved. V shed 4 bases and J shed 7 bases, with 15 bases lying between them. The CDR3 runs to 13 residues. Per germline, CDR1 SGHNT and CDR2 YYREEE (reference sequence). The complete variable domain, with remaining parts taken from reference TRBV5-4 and TRBJ2-7, reads ETGVTQSPTHLIKTRGQQVTLRCSSQSGHNTVSWYQQALGQGPQFIFQYYREEENGRGNFPPRFSGLQFPNYSSELNVNALELDDSALYLCASSQPIMEEQYFGPGTRLTVT.

J is TRBJ2-1 and V is TRBV2, with 10 positions matching TRBD2. V shed 6 bases and J 4 bases; nucleotides not matched to a gene: 6. This CDR3 comprises 15 residues. Germline V gene sequence: CDR1 SNHLY, CDR2 FYNNEI. The CDR3 loop is CASRMTSGPYNEQFF. The CDR3 DNA sequence: TGTGCCAGCAGGATGACTAGCGGGCCGTACAATGAGCAGTTCTTC.

The chain has TRBV9 and TRBJ2-2; D is ambiguous. The germline V gene encodes CDR1 SGDLS and CDR2 YYNGEE. This CDR3 has 12 amino acids. V lost 0 bases, J lost 6 bases, and 3 bases lay in between. CDR3 sequence (DNA): TGTGCCAGCAGCGTAGATCCCGGGGAGCTGTTTTTT. Translation gives CASSVDPGELFF. The full variable domain, completed using reference TRBV9 and TRBJ2-2, is DSGVTQTPKHLITATGQRVTLRCSPRSGDLSVYWYQQSLDQGLQFLIQYYNGEERAKGNILERFSAQQFPDLHSELNLSSLELGDSALYFCASSVDPGELFFGEGSRLTVL.

This sequence joins TRBV10-2 and TRBJ1-2; D is undetermined. Between the trimmed V and J ends, which lost 0 bases and 4 bases, there was a span of 9 bases. The CDR3 spans 14 residues. Germline-derived CDR1 and CDR2 are WSHSY and SAAADI. CDR3 in DNA: TGCGCCAGCAGTGAGTCGTCACCTGCCTATGGCTACACCTTC. This sequence encodes CASSESSPAYGYTF.

The chain carries TRBV14 and TRBJ2-1; TRBD2 is a possible D gene (8 bases). CDR1 SGHDN and CDR2 FVKESK come from the germline V gene. Trimming stripped 2 bases from V and 4 bases from J, with 24 bases between. CDR3 length: 19 amino acids. The CDR3 is CASSQTGAGSGDHYNEQFF. The CDR3 nucleotides are TGTGCCAGCAGCCAAACAGGGGCGGGTAGCGGGGACCATTACAATGAGCAGTTCTTC.